This TCR beta chain was found in a study of shared clonotypes between healthy human individuals. Across the study: Donors, aged 18 to 49, were a couple of women and three men. Three plates each covered CD4 naive and memory; CD8 naive two, CD8 memory one. Overall study findings and caveats: The expectation was that sequencing depth would affect clonotype sharing among donors.

The repertoire was sequenced with immunoSEQ multiplex PCR; TCRdb's copy has only in-frame clones and lacks some. The sample contains some 980,000 clones, approximately 80% of which appear only once. As concerns this clone: What it binds is unknown.

The V segment lost 3 bases and the J segment 7 bases; nucleotides outside the gene matches: 9. Germline V gene lookup returns CDR1 SNHLY and CDR2 FYNNEI. CDR3 length: 15 amino acids. The sequencing sample was made of memory CD4+ T cells sorted from blood. The subset was: CD45RA-negative fraction. This sequence was found in a man aged 18 to 30 in good health. The chain uses TRBV2 and TRBJ2-1; 7 nucleotides match TRBD2. CDR3 protein: CASSEKREGLNEQFF. CDR3 sequence (DNA): TGTGCCAGCAGTGAGAAGAGGGAGGGCCTTAATGAGCAGTTCTTC.